Listed below are T cell receptor beta chains from one sample, sequenced in a study of PD-L1 blockade in urothelial cancer. Libraries were prepared by immunoSEQ multiplex PCR; TCRdb keeps only in-frame clonotypes and omits some of them. This sample has 25,000 to 30,000 clones, with about 88% found just once. This specimen consisted of PBMCs, obtained around atezolizumab (anti-PD-L1) treatment. The receptors here all came from a man in his forties or fifties with urothelial cancer. The CDR3 runs from the conserved cysteine through the conserved F or W. The D gene is left open where the match is weak. Size is omitted from some rows. Given values are once, few, many or a class for expanded clones.

v_gene: TRBV11-3
d_gene: TRBD2
j_gene: TRBJ2-3
abundance: NA
CDR3aa: CASSLTTGTSLQYF
CDR3nt: TGTGCCAGCAGCCTAACAACCGGGACTAGCCTGCAGTATTTT

v_gene: TRBV12-5
d_gene: TRBD1
j_gene: TRBJ2-3
abundance: NA
CDR3aa: CASGYPTGDPTDTQYF
CDR3nt: TGTGCTAGTGGTTACCCTACAGGGGACCCCACAGATACGCAGTATTTT

v_gene: TRBV18
d_gene: NA
j_gene: TRBJ2-1
abundance: NA
CDR3aa: CASSPIEFGNEQFF
CDR3nt: TGTGCCAGCTCCCCCATAGAGTTCGGCAATGAGCAGTTCTTC

v_gene: TRBV10-3
d_gene: NA
j_gene: TRBJ2-1
abundance: NA
CDR3aa: CALRGAAYNEQFF
CDR3nt: TGTGCCCTCCGGGGGGCCGCCTACAATGAGCAGTTCTTC

v_gene: TRBV30
d_gene: TRBD2
j_gene: TRBJ2-5
abundance: NA
CDR3aa: CAWSAGGGAGETQYF
CDR3nt: TGTGCCTGGAGTGCTGGCGGGGGGGCTGGGGAGACCCAGTACTTC

v_gene: TRBV4-3
d_gene: NA
j_gene: TRBJ1-3
abundance: NA
CDR3aa: CASSHSRVISGNTIYF
CDR3nt: TGCGCCAGCAGCCATAGCAGGGTTATCTCTGGAAACACCATATATTTT

v_gene: TRBV5-1
d_gene: TRBD1
j_gene: TRBJ2-5
abundance: NA
CDR3aa: CASSLGTGWGETQYF
CDR3nt: TGCGCCAGCAGCCTTGGGACAGGGTGGGGAGAGACCCAGTACTTC

v_gene: TRBV2
d_gene: TRBD1
j_gene: TRBJ2-1
abundance: NA
CDR3aa: CASSPDRGGFF
CDR3nt: TGTGCCAGCAGTCCAGACAGGGGGGGGTTCTTC

v_gene: TRBV7-8
d_gene: TRBD1
j_gene: TRBJ2-7
abundance: NA
CDR3aa: CASSARDRVNEQYF
CDR3nt: TGTGCCAGCAGCGCCCGGGACAGGGTCAACGAGCAGTACTTC

v_gene: TRBV6-5
d_gene: TRBD2
j_gene: TRBJ2-1
abundance: NA
CDR3aa: CASSYGAGVYNEQFF
CDR3nt: TGTGCCAGCAGTTACGGAGCGGGGGTTTACAATGAGCAGTTCTTC

v_gene: TRBV18
d_gene: TRBD2
j_gene: TRBJ2-2
abundance: NA
CDR3aa: CASSPRGLAGVTGELFF
CDR3nt: TGTGCCAGCTCACCACGGGGACTAGCGGGAGTAACCGGGGAGCTGTTTTTT

v_gene: TRBV21-1
d_gene: NA
j_gene: TRBJ1-5
abundance: NA
CDR3aa: CASRTAGACSNQPQHF
CDR3nt: TGTGCCAGCAGGACGGCGGGGGCTTGCAGCAATCAGCCCCAGCATTTT

v_gene: TRBV19
d_gene: TRBD1
j_gene: TRBJ2-7
abundance: NA
CDR3aa: CASSAGQVPSYEQYF
CDR3nt: TGTGCCAGTAGTGCCGGACAGGTGCCCTCCTACGAGCAGTACTTC

v_gene: TRBV5-1
d_gene: TRBD2
j_gene: TRBJ2-7
abundance: NA
CDR3aa: CASSLSPGTSGYEQYF
CDR3nt: TGCGCCAGCAGCTTGTCCCCCGGGACTAGCGGATACGAGCAGTACTTC

v_gene: TRBV11-2
d_gene: NA
j_gene: TRBJ2-3
abundance: once
CDR3aa: CASSLTRFPGATSTDTQYF
CDR3nt: TGTGCCAGCAGCTTAACCCGATTTCCAGGGGCGACTAGCACAGATACGCAGTATTTT

v_gene: TRBV5-6
d_gene: TRBD2
j_gene: TRBJ2-1
abundance: NA
CDR3aa: CASSLALAGYNEQFF
CDR3nt: TGTGCCAGCAGCTTGGCTCTAGCGGGTTACAATGAGCAGTTCTTC

v_gene: TRBV5-1
d_gene: TRBD2
j_gene: TRBJ2-1
abundance: NA
CDR3aa: CASSARGGERGGIGNEQFF
CDR3nt: TGCGCCAGCAGCGCCCGCGGAGGGGAGCGGGGGGGTATCGGCAATGAGCAGTTCTTC

v_gene: TRBV7-6
d_gene: TRBD1
j_gene: TRBJ1-2
abundance: NA
CDR3aa: CASSLTQGAGGYTF
CDR3nt: TGTGCCAGCAGCTTAACTCAGGGGGCAGGCGGCTACACCTTC

v_gene: TRBV11-2
d_gene: TRBD2
j_gene: TRBJ2-1
abundance: NA
CDR3aa: CASSLDLLAGFSYNEQFF
CDR3nt: TGTGCCAGCAGCTTAGATCTGCTAGCGGGATTTTCCTACAATGAGCAGTTCTTC

v_gene: TRBV18
d_gene: NA
j_gene: TRBJ1-1
abundance: NA
CDR3aa: CASSPWGGSMNTEAFF
CDR3nt: TGTGCCAGCTCACCGTGGGGGGGTTCCATGAACACTGAAGCTTTCTTT

v_gene: TRBV7-2
d_gene: NA
j_gene: TRBJ2-7
abundance: NA
CDR3aa: CASSLGATYEQYF
CDR3nt: TGTGCCAGCAGCTTAGGAGCTACCTACGAGCAGTACTTC

v_gene: TRBV5-6
d_gene: NA
j_gene: TRBJ1-2
abundance: NA
CDR3aa: CASSLDPGALYGYTF
CDR3nt: TGTGCCAGCAGCTTGGATCCAGGGGCCCTCTATGGCTACACCTTC

v_gene: TRBV5-1
d_gene: NA
j_gene: TRBJ1-4
abundance: NA
CDR3aa: CASSPVMGATNEKLFF
CDR3nt: TGCGCCAGCAGCCCGGTAATGGGCGCAACTAATGAAAAACTGTTTTTT

v_gene: TRBV18
d_gene: NA
j_gene: TRBJ2-5
abundance: NA
CDR3aa: CASSLGTQTVGETQYF
CDR3nt: TGTGCCAGCTCACTGGGGACACAGACCGTCGGGGAGACCCAGTACTTC

v_gene: TRBV7-2
d_gene: NA
j_gene: TRBJ2-7
abundance: NA
CDR3aa: CASSRGGGSGEQYF
CDR3nt: TGTGCCAGCAGTCGAGGGGGGGGTTCAGGCGAGCAGTACTTC

v_gene: TRBV7-9
d_gene: TRBD2
j_gene: TRBJ2-7
abundance: NA
CDR3aa: CASSLVDSSGRRVEQYF
CDR3nt: TGTGCCAGCAGCTTAGTAGACTCTAGCGGGAGACGGGTGGAGCAGTACTTC

v_gene: TRBV5-8
d_gene: NA
j_gene: TRBJ2-5
abundance: few
CDR3aa: CASSLVISTYRETQYF
CDR3nt: TGTGCCAGCAGCTTGGTTATTAGCACCTATCGAGAGACCCAGTACTTC

v_gene: TRBV7-8
d_gene: NA
j_gene: TRBJ2-7
abundance: NA
CDR3aa: CASSSTGLSTTYEQYF
CDR3nt: TGTGCCAGCAGCTCCACCGGACTATCGACGACCTACGAGCAGTACTTC

v_gene: TRBV27
d_gene: NA
j_gene: TRBJ2-7
abundance: NA
CDR3aa: CASSLSRGAEQYF
CDR3nt: TGTGCCAGCAGTTTATCCCGCGGGGCCGAGCAGTACTTC

v_gene: TRBV7-8
d_gene: NA
j_gene: TRBJ2-5
abundance: NA
CDR3aa: CASSQSLEETQYF
CDR3nt: TGTGCCAGCAGCCAAAGTCTAGAAGAGACCCAGTACTTC

v_gene: TRBV5-1
d_gene: NA
j_gene: TRBJ1-1
abundance: once
CDR3aa: CASSLDQANTEAFF
CDR3nt: TGCGCCAGCAGCTTGGACCAGGCGAACACTGAAGCTTTCTTT

v_gene: TRBV9
d_gene: NA
j_gene: TRBJ2-7
abundance: NA
CDR3aa: CASSDDRSSYEQYF
CDR3nt: TGTGCCAGCAGCGACGACAGAAGCTCCTACGAGCAGTACTTC

v_gene: TRBV5-1
d_gene: TRBD2
j_gene: TRBJ2-2
abundance: NA
CDR3aa: CAIRWGGEPTGELFF
CDR3nt: TGCGCCATCAGATGGGGGGGGGAACCCACCGGGGAGCTGTTTTTT

v_gene: TRBV7-8
d_gene: NA
j_gene: TRBJ2-4
abundance: NA
CDR3aa: CASSTRTVLAKNIQYF
CDR3nt: TGTGCCAGCAGCACCCGGACAGTTCTAGCCAAAAACATTCAGTACTTC

v_gene: TRBV14
d_gene: TRBD2
j_gene: TRBJ2-5
abundance: NA
CDR3aa: CASSQRLGAGEETQYF
CDR3nt: TGTGCCAGCAGCCAACGATTGGGAGCGGGAGAAGAGACCCAGTACTTC

v_gene: TRBV4-1
d_gene: NA
j_gene: TRBJ1-4
abundance: NA
CDR3aa: CASSQPQRDPNEKLFF
CDR3nt: TGCGCCAGCAGCCAACCGCAGAGGGATCCTAATGAAAAACTGTTTTTT

v_gene: TRBV11-2
d_gene: NA
j_gene: TRBJ1-5
abundance: NA
CDR3aa: CASSLAPEQGLGYQPQHF
CDR3nt: TGTGCCAGCAGCTTGGCCCCTGAACAGGGATTGGGTTATCAGCCCCAGCATTTT

v_gene: TRBV5-1
d_gene: TRBD1
j_gene: TRBJ2-7
abundance: NA
CDR3aa: CASIETGTGGPGEQYF
CDR3nt: TGCGCCAGCATCGAAACCGGGACAGGGGGGCCCGGGGAGCAGTACTTC

v_gene: TRBV9
d_gene: TRBD2
j_gene: TRBJ2-2
abundance: NA
CDR3aa: CASSVLAGEAGELFF
CDR3nt: TGTGCCAGCAGCGTATTGGCGGGAGAAGCCGGGGAGCTGTTTTTT

v_gene: TRBV7-6
d_gene: NA
j_gene: TRBJ2-3
abundance: NA
CDR3aa: CASSQTRKADTQYF
CDR3nt: TGTGCCAGCAGCCAGACTAGAAAGGCAGATACGCAGTATTTT

v_gene: TRBV6-1
d_gene: NA
j_gene: TRBJ1-4
abundance: NA
CDR3aa: CASSGPRGAWEKLFF
CDR3nt: TGTGCCAGCAGTGGGCCCCGGGGGGCTTGGGAAAAACTGTTTTTT

v_gene: TRBV30
d_gene: NA
j_gene: TRBJ1-2
abundance: few
CDR3aa: CASWQVNYGYTF
CDR3nt: TGTGCCTCTTGGCAGGTTAACTATGGCTACACCTTC

v_gene: TRBV5-1
d_gene: NA
j_gene: TRBJ2-6
abundance: NA
CDR3aa: CASSLEVGVGANVLTF
CDR3nt: TGCGCCAGCAGCTTGGAGGTAGGGGTCGGGGCCAACGTCCTGACTTTC

v_gene: TRBV18
d_gene: TRBD2
j_gene: TRBJ2-1
abundance: once
CDR3aa: CASSLQRGFSYNEQFF
CDR3nt: TGTGCCAGCTCACTCCAGCGGGGGTTCTCCTACAATGAGCAGTTCTTC

v_gene: TRBV11-3
d_gene: NA
j_gene: TRBJ2-1
abundance: NA
CDR3aa: CASSLEHHGEDNEQFF
CDR3nt: TGTGCCAGCAGCTTAGAACACCATGGAGAAGACAATGAGCAGTTCTTC

v_gene: TRBV14
d_gene: TRBD2
j_gene: TRBJ2-5
abundance: NA
CDR3aa: CASSQTGRPQETQYF
CDR3nt: TGTGCCAGCAGCCAAACCGGGAGGCCCCAAGAGACCCAGTACTTC

v_gene: TRBV13
d_gene: TRBD2
j_gene: TRBJ2-1
abundance: NA
CDR3aa: CASSISSGGNEQFF
CDR3nt: TGTGCCAGCAGCATCTCTAGCGGGGGCAATGAGCAGTTCTTC

v_gene: TRBV6-1
d_gene: TRBD1
j_gene: TRBJ2-1
abundance: NA
CDR3aa: CASSDWTGGDEQFF
CDR3nt: TGTGCCAGCAGTGACTGGACAGGGGGAGATGAGCAGTTCTTC

v_gene: TRBV19
d_gene: NA
j_gene: TRBJ1-5
abundance: NA
CDR3aa: CASSISGSNQPQHF
CDR3nt: TGTGCCAGTAGTATTTCAGGGAGCAATCAGCCCCAGCATTTT

v_gene: TRBV19
d_gene: TRBD1
j_gene: TRBJ2-5
abundance: NA
CDR3aa: CASKGGTGLAETQYF
CDR3nt: TGTGCCAGTAAGGGAGGGACAGGGCTCGCGGAGACCCAGTACTTC

v_gene: TRBV9
d_gene: NA
j_gene: TRBJ2-1
abundance: NA
CDR3aa: CASSGLERYGEQFF
CDR3nt: TGTGCCAGCAGCGGACTGGAAAGGTATGGTGAGCAGTTCTTC

v_gene: TRBV2
d_gene: TRBD2
j_gene: TRBJ2-5
abundance: NA
CDR3aa: CASMWGGGETQYF
CDR3nt: TGTGCCAGCATGTGGGGGGGAGGGGAGACCCAGTACTTC